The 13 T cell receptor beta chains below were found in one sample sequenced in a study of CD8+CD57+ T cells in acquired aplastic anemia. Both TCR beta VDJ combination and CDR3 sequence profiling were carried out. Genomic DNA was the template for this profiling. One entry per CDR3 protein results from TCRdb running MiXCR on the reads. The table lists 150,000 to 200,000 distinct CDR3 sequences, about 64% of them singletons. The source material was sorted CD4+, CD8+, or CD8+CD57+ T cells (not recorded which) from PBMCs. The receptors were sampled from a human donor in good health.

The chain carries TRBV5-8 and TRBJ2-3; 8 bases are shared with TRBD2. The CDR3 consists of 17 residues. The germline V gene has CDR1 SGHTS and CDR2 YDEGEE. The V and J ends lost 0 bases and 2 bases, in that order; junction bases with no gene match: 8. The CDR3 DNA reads TGTGCCAGCAGCTTGGGACTAGCGAAGACCCACACAGATACGCAGTATTTT. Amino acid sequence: CASSLGLAKTHTDTQYF.

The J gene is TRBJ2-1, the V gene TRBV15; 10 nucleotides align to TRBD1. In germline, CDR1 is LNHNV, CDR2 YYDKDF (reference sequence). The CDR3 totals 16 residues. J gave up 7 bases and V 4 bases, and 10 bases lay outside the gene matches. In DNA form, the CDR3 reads TGTGCCACCAGCACCCCGCGGGGACAGGGGTTGAATGAGCAGTTCTTC. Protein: CATSTPRGQGLNEQFF.

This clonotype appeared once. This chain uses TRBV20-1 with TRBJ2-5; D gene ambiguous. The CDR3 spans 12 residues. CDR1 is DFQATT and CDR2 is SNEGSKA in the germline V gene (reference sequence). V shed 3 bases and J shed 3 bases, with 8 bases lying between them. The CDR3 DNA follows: TGCAGTGCTAGGGCCACAGAAGAGACCCAGTACTTC. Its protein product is CSARATEETQYF.

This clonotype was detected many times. CDR3 nucleotide sequence: TGCAGCGTTCCGGGACTAGCGGGAGGTGGGACCGGGGAGCTGTTTTTT. Its translation: CSVPGLAGGGTGELFF. The chain is built from TRBV29-1 and TRBJ2-2; 15 nucleotides agree with TRBD2. Trimming took 5 bases from V and 5 from J; bases not matched to a gene: 6. The CDR3 runs to 16 residues. Germline V CDR1 and CDR2: SQVTM, ANQGSEA.

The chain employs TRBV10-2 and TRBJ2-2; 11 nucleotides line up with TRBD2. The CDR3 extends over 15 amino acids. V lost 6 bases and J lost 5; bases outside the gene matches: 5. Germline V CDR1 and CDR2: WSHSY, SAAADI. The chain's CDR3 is CASRLAGVITGELFF. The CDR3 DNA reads TGCGCCAGCAGACTAGCGGGAGTTATAACCGGGGAGCTGTTTTTT.

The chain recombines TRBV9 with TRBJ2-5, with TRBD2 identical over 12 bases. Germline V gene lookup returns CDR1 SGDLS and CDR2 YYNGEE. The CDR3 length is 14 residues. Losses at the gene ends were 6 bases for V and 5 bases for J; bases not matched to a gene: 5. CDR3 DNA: TGTGCCAGCAACCCTAGCGGGGGGGTGGAGACCCAGTACTTC. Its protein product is CASNPSGGVETQYF.

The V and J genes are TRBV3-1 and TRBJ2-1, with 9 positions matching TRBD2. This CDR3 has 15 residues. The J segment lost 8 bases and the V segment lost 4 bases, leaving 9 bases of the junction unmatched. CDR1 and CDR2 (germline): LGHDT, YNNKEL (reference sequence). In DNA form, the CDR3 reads TGTGCCAGCAGCCGAATAGCGGGAGTAAGTGATGAGCAGTTCTTC. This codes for CASSRIAGVSDEQFF.

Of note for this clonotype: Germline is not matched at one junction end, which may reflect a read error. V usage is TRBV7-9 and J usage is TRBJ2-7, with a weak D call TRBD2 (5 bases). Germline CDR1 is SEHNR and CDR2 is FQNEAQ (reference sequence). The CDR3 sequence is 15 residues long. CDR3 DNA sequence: TGCGCCAGCAGCCCCGCGGGCCGCGATTATTACGAGCAGTACTTC. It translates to CASSPAGRDYYEQYF.

CDR3 protein: CASSLEPGSTDTQYF. The CDR3 DNA is TGTGCCAGCAGCTTGGAGCCGGGGAGCACAGATACGCAGTATTTT. This chain uses TRBV5-4 with TRBJ2-3, with D possibly being TRBD2 (5 bases). This CDR3 contains 15 residues. Germline V lookup: CDR1 SGHNT, CDR2 YYREEE (reference sequence). Between the trimmed V and J ends, which lost 0 bases and 0 bases, there was a span of 8 bases.

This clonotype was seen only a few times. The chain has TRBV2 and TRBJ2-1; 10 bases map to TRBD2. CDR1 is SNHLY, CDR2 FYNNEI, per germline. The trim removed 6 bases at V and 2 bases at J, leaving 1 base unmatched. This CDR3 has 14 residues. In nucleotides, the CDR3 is TGTGCCAGCAGCAGCGGGGGGGCCTACAATGAGCAGTTCTTC. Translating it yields CASSSGGAYNEQFF.

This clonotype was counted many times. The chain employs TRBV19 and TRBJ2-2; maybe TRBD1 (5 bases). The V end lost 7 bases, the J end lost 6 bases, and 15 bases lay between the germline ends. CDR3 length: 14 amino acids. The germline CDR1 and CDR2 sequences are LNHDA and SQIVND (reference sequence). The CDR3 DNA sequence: TGTGCCAGTATGTTGGGGCCGGCCGCCGGGGAGCTGTTTTTT. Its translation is CASMLGPAAGELFF.

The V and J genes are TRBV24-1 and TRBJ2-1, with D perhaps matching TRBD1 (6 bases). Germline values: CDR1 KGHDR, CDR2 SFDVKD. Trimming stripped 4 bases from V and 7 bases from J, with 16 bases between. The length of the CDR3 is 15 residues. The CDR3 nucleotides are TGTGCCACCAGTGACCCCGGCAGACAGGTGAATGAGCAGTTCTTC. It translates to CATSDPGRQVNEQFF.

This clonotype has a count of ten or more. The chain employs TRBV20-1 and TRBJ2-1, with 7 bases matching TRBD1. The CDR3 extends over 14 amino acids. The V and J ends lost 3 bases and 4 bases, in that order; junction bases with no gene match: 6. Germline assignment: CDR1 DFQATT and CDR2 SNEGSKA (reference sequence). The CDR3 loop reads CSASGTEIYNEQFF. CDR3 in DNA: TGCAGTGCTAGTGGGACAGAAATATACAATGAGCAGTTCTTC.